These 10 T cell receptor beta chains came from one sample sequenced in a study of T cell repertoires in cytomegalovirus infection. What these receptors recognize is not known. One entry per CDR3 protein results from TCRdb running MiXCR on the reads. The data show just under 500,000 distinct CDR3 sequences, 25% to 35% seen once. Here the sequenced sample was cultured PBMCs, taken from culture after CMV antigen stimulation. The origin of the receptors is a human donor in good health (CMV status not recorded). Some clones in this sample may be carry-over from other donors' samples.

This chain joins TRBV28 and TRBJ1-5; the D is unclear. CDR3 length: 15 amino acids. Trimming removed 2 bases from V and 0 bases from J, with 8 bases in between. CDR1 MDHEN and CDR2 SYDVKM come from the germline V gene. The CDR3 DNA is TGTGCCAGCAGTTTAACAGTAAATAGCAATCAGCCCCAGCATTTT. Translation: CASSLTVNSNQPQHF.

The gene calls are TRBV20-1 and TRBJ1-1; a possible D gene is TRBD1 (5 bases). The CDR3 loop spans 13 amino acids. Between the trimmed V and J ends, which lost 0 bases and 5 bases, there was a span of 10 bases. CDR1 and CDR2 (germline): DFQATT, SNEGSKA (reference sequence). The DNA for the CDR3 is TGCAGTGCTAGAGACAGCCGGGGGACTGAAGCTTTCTTT. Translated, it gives CSARDSRGTEAFF.

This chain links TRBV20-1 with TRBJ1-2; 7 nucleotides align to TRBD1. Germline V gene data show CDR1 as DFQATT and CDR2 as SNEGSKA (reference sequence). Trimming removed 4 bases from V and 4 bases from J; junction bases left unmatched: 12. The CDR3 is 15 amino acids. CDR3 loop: CSATLRGRGLYGYTF. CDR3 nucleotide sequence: TGCAGTGCTACCCTCAGAGGAAGGGGGCTCTATGGCTACACCTTC.

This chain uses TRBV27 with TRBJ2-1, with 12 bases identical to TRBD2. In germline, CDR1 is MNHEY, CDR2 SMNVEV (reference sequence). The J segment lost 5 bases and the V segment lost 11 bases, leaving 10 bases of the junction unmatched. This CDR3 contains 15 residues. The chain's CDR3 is CAVGLAGGLHNEQFF. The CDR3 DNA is TGTGCCGTAGGCCTAGCGGGAGGGCTACACAATGAGCAGTTCTTC.

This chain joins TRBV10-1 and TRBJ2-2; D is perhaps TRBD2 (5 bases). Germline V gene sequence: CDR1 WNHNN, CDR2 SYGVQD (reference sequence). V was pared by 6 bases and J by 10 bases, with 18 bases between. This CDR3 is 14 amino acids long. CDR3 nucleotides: TGCGCCAGCAGAAAGGACCGTACTAGGGAGGAGCTGTTTTTT. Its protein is CASRKDRTREELFF.

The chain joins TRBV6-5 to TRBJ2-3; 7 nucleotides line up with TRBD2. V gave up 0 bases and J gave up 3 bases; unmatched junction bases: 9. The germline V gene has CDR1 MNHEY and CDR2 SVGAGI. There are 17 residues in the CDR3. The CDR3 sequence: CASSYSWTRARTDTQYF. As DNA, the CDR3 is TGTGCCAGCAGTTACTCCTGGACTAGAGCGAGGACAGATACGCAGTATTTT.

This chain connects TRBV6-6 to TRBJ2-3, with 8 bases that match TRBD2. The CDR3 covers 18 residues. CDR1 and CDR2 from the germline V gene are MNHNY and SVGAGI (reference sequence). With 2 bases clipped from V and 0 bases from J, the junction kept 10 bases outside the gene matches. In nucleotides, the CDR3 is TGTGCCAGCAGTTACCGGCGAATAGCGGGAACTAGCACAGATACGCAGTATTTT. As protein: CASSYRRIAGTSTDTQYF.

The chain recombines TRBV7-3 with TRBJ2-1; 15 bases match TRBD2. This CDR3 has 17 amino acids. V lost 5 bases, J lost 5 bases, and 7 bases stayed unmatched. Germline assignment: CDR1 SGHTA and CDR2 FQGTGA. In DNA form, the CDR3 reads TGTGCCAGCAGCCCAGGACTAGCGGGGGGGTTAGACAATGAGCAGTTCTTC. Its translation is CASSPGLAGGLDNEQFF. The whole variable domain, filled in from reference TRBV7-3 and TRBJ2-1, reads GAGVSQTPSNKVTEKGKYVELRCDPISGHTALYWYRQSLGQGPEFLIYFQGTGAADDSGLPNDRFFAVRPEGSVSTLKIQRTERGDSAVYLCASSPGLAGGLDNEQFFGPGTRLTVL.

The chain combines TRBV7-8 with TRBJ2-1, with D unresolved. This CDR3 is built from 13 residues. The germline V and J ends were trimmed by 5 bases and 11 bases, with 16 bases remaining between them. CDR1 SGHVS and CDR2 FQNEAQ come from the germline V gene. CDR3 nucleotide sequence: TGTGCCAGCAGCCTGAACACCGAACAGCAGCAGTTCTTC. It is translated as CASSLNTEQQQFF.

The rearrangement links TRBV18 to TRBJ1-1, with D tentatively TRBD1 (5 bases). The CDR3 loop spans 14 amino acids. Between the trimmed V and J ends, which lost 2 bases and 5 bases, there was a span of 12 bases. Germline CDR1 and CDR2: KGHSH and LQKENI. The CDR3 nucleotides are TGTGCCAGCTCACCAGGTCCGGGACGGACTGAAGCTTTCTTT. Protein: CASSPGPGRTEAFF.